A selection of T cell receptor beta chains follows, all from one sample in a study of blood T cell repertoires in COVID-19. The table came from immunoSEQ multiplex PCR; TCRdb's copy has only in-frame clones and leaves some out. The sample has about 120,000 clones, around 87% seen once; the top ten hold just under 30%. Sequencing used peripheral blood. The receptors stem from a woman in her 70s with acute or convalescent COVID-19. Each CDR3 is given with its conserved first and last residue. The order of the fields is clone size, J gene, V gene, D gene, CDR3 protein, CDR3 DNA. A D gene is named only where the DNA matches it firmly. Only part of the rows carry a size: once, few, many, or a class if the clone is expanded.

clone_size: -
j_call: TRBJ2-5
v_call: TRBV3-1/TRBV3-2
d_call: TRBD2
cdr3_aa: CASSQGERGIIETQYF
cdr3_nt: TGTGCCAGCAGCCAGGGCGAGCGGGGGATTATCGAGACCCAGTACTTC

clone_size: -
j_call: TRBJ1-3
v_call: TRBV4-1
d_call: TRBD1
cdr3_aa: CASSQGPPTGYGNTIYF
cdr3_nt: TGCGCCAGCAGCCAAGGACCCCCGACAGGGTATGGAAACACCATATATTTT

clone_size: -
j_call: TRBJ1-5
v_call: TRBV19
d_call: -
cdr3_aa: CASRTDHWMWSQPQHF
cdr3_nt: TGTGCCAGTAGAACAGATCACTGGATGTGGTCACAGCCCCAGCATTTT

clone_size: -
j_call: TRBJ1-3
v_call: TRBV7-8
d_call: -
cdr3_aa: CASIRERVYGNTIYF
cdr3_nt: TGTGCCAGCATCCGGGAGAGGGTTTATGGAAACACCATATATTTT

clone_size: few
j_call: TRBJ2-3
v_call: TRBV5-1
d_call: TRBD1
cdr3_aa: CASSASGTGGGTDTQYF
cdr3_nt: TGCGCCAGCAGCGCCTCCGGGACAGGTGGGGGCACAGATACGCAGTATTTT

clone_size: -
j_call: TRBJ1-4
v_call: TRBV28
d_call: TRBD1
cdr3_aa: CASSPNRGGEKLFF
cdr3_nt: TGTGCCAGCAGCCCAAACAGGGGTGGGGAAAAACTGTTTTTT

clone_size: -
j_call: TRBJ2-1
v_call: TRBV10-3
d_call: TRBD2
cdr3_aa: CAISESGLAGGLYNEQFF
cdr3_nt: TGTGCCATCAGTGAGTCCGGACTAGCGGGGGGTCTCTACAATGAGCAGTTCTTC

clone_size: -
j_call: TRBJ1-4
v_call: TRBV5-1
d_call: -
cdr3_aa: CASSEGSGTNEKLFF
cdr3_nt: TGCGCCAGCAGTGAAGGGAGCGGCACTAATGAAAAACTGTTTTTT

clone_size: -
j_call: TRBJ1-4
v_call: TRBV15
d_call: TRBD1
cdr3_aa: CATSRSFGQGEKLFF
cdr3_nt: TGTGCCACCAGCAGGTCCTTCGGACAGGGTGAAAAACTGTTTTTT

clone_size: -
j_call: TRBJ1-5
v_call: TRBV9
d_call: TRBD1
cdr3_aa: CASSDGQGLQPQHF
cdr3_nt: TGTGCCAGCAGCGACGGACAGGGATTGCAGCCCCAGCATTTT